These 16 T cell receptor beta chains were all obtained from the same sample, sequenced in a study of PD-L1 blockade in urothelial cancer. Method: immunoSEQ multiplex PCR; TCRdb's copy keeps in-frame clones and lacks some. The table includes tens of thousands of clones, roughly 84% detected once. Time point denoted: pretreatment peripheral blood. The material was PBMCs, obtained around atezolizumab (anti-PD-L1) treatment. These receptors originate from a man in his sixties with urothelial cancer.

This sequence joins TRBV4-1 and TRBJ2-3; possibly TRBD1 for D (5 bases). This CDR3 is 16 amino acids long. CDR1 is MGHRA, CDR2 YSYEKL, per germline. V was cut by 1 base and J by 0 bases, with 11 bases left in between. The CDR3 sequence is CASSQVRAGSTDTQYF. CDR3 sequence (DNA): TGCGCCAGCAGCCAAGTTCGGGCAGGGAGCACAGATACGCAGTATTTT.

The chain uses TRBV4-2 and TRBJ1-1; 8 bases fit TRBD1. The CDR3 has 16 amino acids. Per the germline V gene, CDR1 is LGHNA and CDR2 is YNFKEQ. V lost 4 bases to trimming and J lost 7 bases; unmatched junction nucleotides: 14. The chain's CDR3 is CASSRMDLGTGREAFF. The DNA for the CDR3 is TGTGCCAGCAGCCGGATGGACTTGGGGACAGGCCGTGAAGCTTTCTTT.

The V and J genes are TRBV4-2 and TRBJ1-1; 9 bases match TRBD1. This CDR3 spans 15 amino acids. The V gene's germline CDR1 is LGHNA and CDR2 YNFKEQ. After removal of 5 bases from V and 4 bases from J, the junction contained 8 bases not matched to a gene. The CDR3 DNA sequence: TGTGCCAGCAGCATAACAGGGGGCCCCAGCACTGAAGCTTTCTTT. It is translated as CASSITGGPSTEAFF.

This rearrangement joins TRBV5-1 to TRBJ1-4; 8 nucleotides line up with TRBD1. The junction had 7 bases not matched to a gene; V was cut back by 4 bases and J by 2 bases. Looked up from germline, CDR1 is SGHRS and CDR2 is YFSETQ. CDR3 length: 16 amino acids. CDR3 nucleotides: TGCGCCAGCAGCCCTTTGCCAGGGGGCACTAATGAAAAACTGTTTTTT. Its protein product is CASSPLPGGTNEKLFF. Full variable domain (missing parts from reference TRBV5-1 and TRBJ1-4): KAGVTQTPRYLIKTRGQQVTLSCSPISGHRSVSWYQQTPGQGLQFLFEYFSETQRNKGNFPGRFSGRQFSNSRSEMNVSTLELGDSALYLCASSPLPGGTNEKLFFGSGTQLSVL.

The chain joins TRBV27 to TRBJ2-7, with 8 bases lining up with TRBD2. J gave up 3 bases and V 5 bases, and 3 bases lay outside the gene matches. Germline-derived CDR1 and CDR2 are MNHEY and SMNVEV (reference sequence). The CDR3 runs 13 residues. CDR3 nucleotides: TGTGCCAGCAGTCGGGGGGGCCACTACGAGCAGTACTTC. Protein: CASSRGGHYEQYF.

The rearrangement joins TRBV18 to TRBJ2-5; D is possibly TRBD1 (5 bases). V was clipped by 3 bases and J by 0 bases, with 11 bases between them. This CDR3 is 15 amino acids long. Germline V gene sequence: CDR1 KGHSH, CDR2 LQKENI. CDR3 in DNA: TGTGCCAGCTCACCCCAGACAGTTTACCAAGAGACCCAGTACTTC. It encodes CASSPQTVYQETQYF. Together with reference TRBV18 and TRBJ2-5, the CDR3 gives the full variable domain: NAGVMQNPRHLVRRRGQEARLRCSPMKGHSHVYWYRQLPEEGLKFMVYLQKENIIDESGMPKERFSAEFPKEGPSILRIQQVVRGDSAAYFCASSPQTVYQETQYFGPGTRLLVL.

The chain joins TRBV7-2 to TRBJ2-7, with TRBD2 matching 8 bases. Per germline, CDR1 SGHTA and CDR2 FQGNSA. J lost 0 bases, V lost 5 bases, and 15 bases had no gene match. This CDR3 spans 18 amino acids. For the CDR3, the DNA is TGTGCCAGCAGCCCCGCCGGACTAGCCTCCCTTAGCTCCTACGAGCAGTACTTC. The encoded protein is CASSPAGLASLSSYEQYF.

The V gene is TRBV7-3, the J gene TRBJ2-7; tentatively, D is TRBD1 (6 bases). CDR3 length: 15 residues. V was pared by 1 base and J by 1 base, with 11 bases between. CDR1 and CDR2 from the germline V gene are SGHTA and FQGTGA. DNA for the CDR3: TGTGCCAGCAGCTTAAGCGGTCAGGGGTCCTACGAGCAGTACTTC. Translation gives CASSLSGQGSYEQYF. The whole variable domain, remainder taken from reference TRBV7-3 and TRBJ2-7, is GAGVSQTPSNKVTEKGKYVELRCDPISGHTALYWYRQSLGQGPEFLIYFQGTGAADDSGLPNDRFFAVRPEGSVSTLKIQRTERGDSAVYLCASSLSGQGSYEQYFGPGTRLTVT.

This chain uses TRBV19 with TRBJ2-2; 12 bases map to TRBD2. The trim removed 1 base at V and 1 base at J, leaving 4 bases unmatched. The germline V gene encodes CDR1 LNHDA and CDR2 SQIVND (reference sequence). The CDR3 extends over 18 amino acids. The DNA of the CDR3 is TGTGCCAGTAGTATAGTCCCGGGACTAGCGGGGAACACCGGGGAGCTGTTTTTT. This codes for CASSIVPGLAGNTGELFF. Full variable domain (missing parts from reference TRBV19 and TRBJ2-2): DGGITQSPKYLFRKEGQNVTLSCEQNLNHDAMYWYRQDPGQGLRLIYYSQIVNDFQKGDIAEGYSVSREKKESFPLTVTSAQKNPTAFYLCASSIVPGLAGNTGELFFGEGSRLTVL.

This clone was detected only once. This chain links TRBV4-3 with TRBJ2-1, with 7 bases that match TRBD1. V lost 0 bases to trimming and J lost 4 bases; unmatched junction nucleotides: 3. In germline, CDR1 is LGHNA, CDR2 YSLEER. The length of the CDR3 is 15 residues. The chain's CDR3 is CASSQEGQPYNEQFF. The CDR3 coding sequence is TGCGCCAGCAGCCAAGAGGGACAGCCGTACAATGAGCAGTTCTTC.

This chain joins TRBV5-1 and TRBJ2-7; TRBD2 agrees at 9 bases. CDR3 length: 14 amino acids. The trim removed 2 bases at V and 3 bases at J, leaving 3 bases unmatched. The germline V gene has CDR1 SGHRS and CDR2 YFSETQ. CDR3 protein: CASSFSTSGYEQYF. The CDR3 DNA reads as TGCGCCAGCAGCTTCTCGACTAGCGGCTACGAGCAGTACTTC.

V gene TRBV7-9 combines with J gene TRBJ1-1, with D maybe TRBD1 (5 bases). Germline CDR1 SEHNR, CDR2 FQNEAQ (reference sequence). With 5 bases removed from V and 7 bases from J, the gap between germline ends came to 17 bases. CDR3 length: 14 residues. CDR3 protein: CASSPSGGDGEAFF. DNA for the CDR3: TGTGCCAGCAGCCCCAGCGGGGGGGATGGTGAAGCTTTCTTT.

This clone has a single count. The chain is built from TRBV7-8 and TRBJ2-1, with 9 bases fitting TRBD2. The CDR3 loop spans 15 amino acids. CDR1 is SGHVS and CDR2 is FQNEAQ in the germline V gene. J gave up 9 bases and V 3 bases, and 9 bases lay outside the gene matches. CDR3 region: CASSFLRGGAGEQFF. The CDR3 DNA sequence: TGTGCCAGCAGCTTCCTCCGCGGGGGGGCCGGTGAGCAGTTCTTC. The variable domain in full, with the rest retrieved from reference TRBV7-8 and TRBJ2-1, is GAGVSQSPRYKVAKRGQDVALRCDPISGHVSLFWYQQALGQGPEFLTYFQNEAQLDKSGLPSDRFFAERPEGSVSTLKIQRTQQEDSAVYLCASSFLRGGAGEQFFGPGTRLTVL.

The rearrangement links TRBV28 to TRBJ2-1, with D hard to call. This CDR3 is 10 amino acids long. Trimming cost V 7 bases and J 6 bases, with 4 bases left between them. Per germline, CDR1 MDHEN and CDR2 SYDVKM. The CDR3 loop is CASIGNEQFF. CDR3 coding DNA: TGTGCCAGCATCGGCAATGAGCAGTTCTTC.

This clone was detected once. The chain uses TRBV15 and TRBJ2-7; 11 bases agree with TRBD2. Germline values: CDR1 LNHNV, CDR2 YYDKDF (reference sequence). The V segment lost 0 bases and the J segment 5 bases; nucleotides outside the gene matches: 6. The CDR3 consists of 16 residues. The CDR3 protein is CATSRDIAGGLHEQYF. The CDR3 region has the DNA TGTGCCACCAGCAGAGATATAGCGGGAGGGCTCCACGAGCAGTACTTC. The variable domain in full, completed from reference TRBV15 and TRBJ2-7, reads DAMVIQNPRYQVTQFGKPVTLSCSQTLNHNVMYWYQQKSSQAPKLLFHYYDKDFNNEADTPDNFQSRRPNTSFCFLDIRSPGLGDTAMYLCATSRDIAGGLHEQYFGPGTRLTVT.

The genes are TRBV15 and TRBJ2-3, with 12 bases lining up with TRBD2. Unmatched junction bases numbered 1, after V lost 3 bases and J lost 3 bases. This CDR3 contains 15 residues. CDR1 LNHNV and CDR2 YYDKDF come from the germline V gene (reference sequence). CDR3 DNA: TGTGCCACCAGCAGCGGGACTAGCGGGACAGATACGCAGTATTTT. It yields the protein CATSSGTSGTDTQYF. Looking up the rest from reference TRBV15 and TRBJ2-3 gives the full variable domain: DAMVIQNPRYQVTQFGKPVTLSCSQTLNHNVMYWYQQKSSQAPKLLFHYYDKDFNNEADTPDNFQSRRPNTSFCFLDIRSPGLGDTAMYLCATSSGTSGTDTQYFGPGTRLTVL.